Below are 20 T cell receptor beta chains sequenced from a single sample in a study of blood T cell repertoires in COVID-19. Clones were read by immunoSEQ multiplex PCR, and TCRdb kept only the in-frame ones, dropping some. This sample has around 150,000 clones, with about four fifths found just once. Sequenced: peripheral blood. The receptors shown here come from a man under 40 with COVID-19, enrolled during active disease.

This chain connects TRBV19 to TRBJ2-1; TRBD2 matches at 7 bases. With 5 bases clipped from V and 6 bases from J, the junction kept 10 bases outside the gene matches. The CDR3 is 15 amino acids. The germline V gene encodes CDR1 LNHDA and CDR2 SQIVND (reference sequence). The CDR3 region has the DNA TGTGCCAGTAGTCTTCAGGGTAGCGGGTCCAATGAGCAGTTCTTC. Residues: CASSLQGSGSNEQFF.

The CDR3 is CSVFGLEGYYGNEQFF. Written as DNA, the CDR3 is TGCAGCGTTTTCGGACTAGAGGGATATTACGGGAATGAGCAGTTCTTC. The chain is built from TRBV29-1 and TRBJ2-1, with 7 bases matching TRBD2. The CDR3 spans 16 residues. With 5 bases clipped from V and 7 bases from J, the junction kept 17 bases outside the gene matches. Germline V gene data show CDR1 as SQVTM and CDR2 as ANQGSEA.

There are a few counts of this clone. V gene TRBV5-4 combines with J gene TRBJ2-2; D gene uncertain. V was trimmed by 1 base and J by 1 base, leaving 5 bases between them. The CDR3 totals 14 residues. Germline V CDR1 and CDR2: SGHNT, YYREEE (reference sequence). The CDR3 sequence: CASSLPRNTGELFF. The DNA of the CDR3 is TGTGCCAGCAGCTTGCCCAGGAACACCGGGGAGCTGTTTTTT.

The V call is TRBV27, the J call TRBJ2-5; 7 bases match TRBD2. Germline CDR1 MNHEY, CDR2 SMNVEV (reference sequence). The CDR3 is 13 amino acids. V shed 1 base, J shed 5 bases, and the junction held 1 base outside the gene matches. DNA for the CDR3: TGTGCCAGCAGTTTATGGGGGGGGGAGACCCAGTACTTC. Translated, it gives CASSLWGGETQYF.

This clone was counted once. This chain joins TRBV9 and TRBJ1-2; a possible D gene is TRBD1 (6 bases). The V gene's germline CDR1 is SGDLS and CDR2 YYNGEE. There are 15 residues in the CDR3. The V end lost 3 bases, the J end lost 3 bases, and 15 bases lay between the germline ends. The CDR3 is CASSDNRASYYGYTF. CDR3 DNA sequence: TGTGCCAGCAGCGATAACAGGGCCTCCTACTATGGCTACACCTTC. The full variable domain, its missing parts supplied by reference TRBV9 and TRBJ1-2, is DSGVTQTPKHLITATGQRVTLRCSPRSGDLSVYWYQQSLDQGLQFLIQYYNGEERAKGNILERFSAQQFPDLHSELNLSSLELGDSALYFCASSDNRASYYGYTFGSGTRLTVV.

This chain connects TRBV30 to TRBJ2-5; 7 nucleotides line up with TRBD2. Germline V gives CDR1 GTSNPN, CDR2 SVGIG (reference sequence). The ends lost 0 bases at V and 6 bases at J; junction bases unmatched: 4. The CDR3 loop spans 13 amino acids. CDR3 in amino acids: CAWSVGSGKTQYF. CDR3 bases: TGTGCCTGGAGTGTCGGAAGCGGGAAGACCCAGTACTTC.

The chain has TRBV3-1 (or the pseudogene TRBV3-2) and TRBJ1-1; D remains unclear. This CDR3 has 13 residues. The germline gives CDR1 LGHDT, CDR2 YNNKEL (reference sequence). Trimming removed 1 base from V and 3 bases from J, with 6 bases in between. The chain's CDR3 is CASSQVSDTEAFF. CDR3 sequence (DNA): TGTGCCAGCAGCCAAGTTTCCGACACTGAAGCTTTCTTT.

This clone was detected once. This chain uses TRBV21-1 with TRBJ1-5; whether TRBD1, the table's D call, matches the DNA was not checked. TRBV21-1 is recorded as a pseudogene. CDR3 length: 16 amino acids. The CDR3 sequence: CASSKAGAQSYQPQHF. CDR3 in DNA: TGTGCCAGCAGCAAAGCAGGGGCACAGAGTTATCAGCCCCAGCATTTT.

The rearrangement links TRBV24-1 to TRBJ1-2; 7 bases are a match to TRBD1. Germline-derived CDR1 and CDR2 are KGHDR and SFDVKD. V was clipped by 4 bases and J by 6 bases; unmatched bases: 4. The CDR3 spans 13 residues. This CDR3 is CATSDPGTDGYTF. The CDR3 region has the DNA TGTGCCACCAGTGACCCGGGGACAGATGGCTACACCTTC.

The CDR3 DNA follows: TGTGCCAGCAGTCTCGACAGTTTTGAAGCTTTCTTT. Its translation: CASSLDSFEAFF. The rearrangement links TRBV12-3 or TRBV12-4 to TRBJ1-1, with a weak D call TRBD1 (5 bases). V dropped 5 bases and J dropped 7 bases, with 11 bases sitting between them. The CDR3 has 12 residues.

This CDR3 is CAWSVTRSLSGSKRATDTQYF. The CDR3 bases are TGTGCCTGGAGTGTTACCCGGAGCCTCAGCGGGAGTAAAAGGGCCACAGATACGCAGTATTTT. The J gene is TRBJ2-3, the V gene TRBV30, with 8 positions matching TRBD2. This CDR3 has 21 amino acids. Germline-derived CDR1 and CDR2 are GTSNPN and SVGIG (reference sequence). The V gene end was trimmed by 0 bases and the J gene end by 2 bases; junction bases not matched to a gene: 22.

Here the CDR3 reads CASSLRGRNSPLHF. The DNA for the CDR3 is TGTGCCAGCAGTTTACGGGGGAGGAATTCACCCCTCCACTTT. This chain joins TRBV27 and TRBJ1-6; TRBD1 is a possible D gene (5 bases). Per the germline V gene, CDR1 is MNHEY and CDR2 is SMNVEV (reference sequence). The CDR3 extends over 14 amino acids. V was cut by 2 bases and J by 7 bases, with 9 bases left in between.

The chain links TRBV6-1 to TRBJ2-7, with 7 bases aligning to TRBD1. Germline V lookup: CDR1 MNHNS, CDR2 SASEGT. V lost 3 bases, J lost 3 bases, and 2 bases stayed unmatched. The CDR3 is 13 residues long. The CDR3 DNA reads TGTGCCAGCAGTGAGGGACAGTTCTACGAGCAGTACTTC. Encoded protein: CASSEGQFYEQYF.

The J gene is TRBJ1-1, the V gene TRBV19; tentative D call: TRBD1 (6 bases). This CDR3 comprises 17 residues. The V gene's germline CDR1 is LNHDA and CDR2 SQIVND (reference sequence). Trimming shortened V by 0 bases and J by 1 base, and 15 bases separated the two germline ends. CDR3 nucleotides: TGTGCCAGTAGTATAGAAGGGGGATCACAACCGAACACTGAAGCTTTCTTT. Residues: CASSIEGGSQPNTEAFF.

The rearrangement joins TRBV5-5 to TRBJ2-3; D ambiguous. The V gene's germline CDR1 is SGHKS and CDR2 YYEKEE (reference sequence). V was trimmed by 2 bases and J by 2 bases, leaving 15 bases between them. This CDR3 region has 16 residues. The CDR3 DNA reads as TGTGCCAGCAGCTTTGCCCGAATAGTAGCCACAGATACGCAGTATTTT. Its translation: CASSFARIVATDTQYF.

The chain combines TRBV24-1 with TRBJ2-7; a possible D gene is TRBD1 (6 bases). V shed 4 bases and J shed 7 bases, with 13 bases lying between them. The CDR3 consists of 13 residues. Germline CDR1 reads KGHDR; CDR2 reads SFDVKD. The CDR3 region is CATSDAGTSEQYF. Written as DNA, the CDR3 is TGTGCCACCAGTGACGCCGGGACATCAGAGCAGTACTTC.

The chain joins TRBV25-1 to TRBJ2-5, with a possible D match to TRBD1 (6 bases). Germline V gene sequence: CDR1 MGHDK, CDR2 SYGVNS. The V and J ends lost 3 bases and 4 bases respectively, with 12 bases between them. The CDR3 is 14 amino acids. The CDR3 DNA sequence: TGTGCCAGCAGTGATGGGCAGGGGATAGAGACCCAGTACTTC. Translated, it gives CASSDGQGIETQYF.

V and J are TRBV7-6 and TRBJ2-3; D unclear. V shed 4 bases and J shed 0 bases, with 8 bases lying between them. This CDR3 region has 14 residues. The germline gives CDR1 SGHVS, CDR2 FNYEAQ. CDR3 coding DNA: TGTGCCAGCAGCTCCTTTACTAGCACAGATACGCAGTATTTT. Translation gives CASSSFTSTDTQYF.

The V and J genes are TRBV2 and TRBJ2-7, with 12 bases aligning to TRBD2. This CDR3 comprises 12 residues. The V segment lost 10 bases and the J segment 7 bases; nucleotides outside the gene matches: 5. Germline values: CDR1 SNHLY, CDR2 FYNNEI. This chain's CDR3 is CATPTSGREQYF. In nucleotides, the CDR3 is TGTGCCACCCCCACTAGCGGGAGGGAGCAGTACTTC.

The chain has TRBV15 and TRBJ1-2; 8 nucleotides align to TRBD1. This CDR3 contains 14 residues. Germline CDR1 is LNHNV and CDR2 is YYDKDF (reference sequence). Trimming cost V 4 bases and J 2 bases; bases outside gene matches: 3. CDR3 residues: CATSNTGGNYGYTF. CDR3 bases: TGTGCCACCAGCAATACAGGGGGAAACTATGGCTACACCTTC.